This T cell receptor (beta chain) appears in the sequencing data of a study of blood T cell repertoires in COVID-19. Profiling relied on immunoSEQ multiplex PCR, and the TCRdb table lists in-frame clones only, not all of them. The sample records fewer than 600,000 clones, roughly 90% being singletons. The TCR was taken from a woman in her forties who had recovered from COVID-19. What was sequenced was PBMCs or T cells enriched from blood (not recorded which).

The CDR3: CASSQVYILEIIDYLNTEAFF. CDR3 DNA: TGTGCCAGCAGCCAAGTATATATCCTAGAAATCATCGATTACCTGAACACTGAAGCTTTCTTT. The chain couples TRBV3-1 (or the pseudogene TRBV3-2) to TRBJ1-1; D gene unclear. Per the germline V gene, CDR1 is LGHDT and CDR2 is YNNKEL (reference sequence). The CDR3 covers 21 residues. Trimming removed 1 base from V and 0 bases from J, with 27 bases in between.